A single sample gave rise to the 25 T cell receptor beta chains below, sequenced in a study of cytomegalovirus exposure and HLA in healthy donors. A multiplex PCR was run with 60 Vbeta primers and 13 Jbeta primers. This table comes from immunoSEQ multiplex PCR, and its TCRdb copy is limited to in-frame clones, with some not included. This table has 150,000 to 180,000 clones, about 68% appearing once. Specimen: PBMCs. All receptors derive from a man aged 25-45 years in good health and CMV-seronegative.

CDR3 in DNA: TGTGCCAGCAGCCTGAGGGGACTAGCTGGCGAGCAGTACTTC. Translating it yields CASSLRGLAGEQYF. The gene calls are TRBV11-2 and TRBJ2-7, with 9 bases matching TRBD2. Germline-derived CDR1 and CDR2 are SGHAT and FQNNGV. V shed 5 bases and J 6 bases; nucleotides not matched to a gene: 8. This CDR3 region has 14 residues.

The gene calls are TRBV7-9 and TRBJ2-7, with a weak D call TRBD2 (6 bases). Germline V gene sequence: CDR1 SEHNR, CDR2 FQNEAQ (reference sequence). The V and J ends lost 0 bases and 6 bases respectively, with 18 bases between them. This CDR3 spans 16 amino acids. The CDR3 region has the DNA TGTGCCAGCAGCTTAGCAGGGACTCCCCAAGAGATCGAGCAGTACTTC. Translated, it gives CASSLAGTPQEIEQYF.

This chain joins TRBV6-5 and TRBJ1-2; D remains ambiguous. The V and J ends lost 7 bases and 7 bases respectively, with 19 bases between them. The CDR3 has 14 residues. Germline-derived CDR1 and CDR2 are MNHEY and SVGAGI. The CDR3 sequence: CASIPTGYTGGYTF. DNA for the CDR3: TGTGCCAGCATCCCGACCGGTTACACGGGTGGCTACACCTTC.

V usage is TRBV15 and J usage is TRBJ2-2; a possible D gene is TRBD1 (6 bases). Germline lookup yields CDR1 LNHNV and CDR2 YYDKDF (reference sequence). The CDR3 sequence is 17 residues long. The V end lost 1 base, the J end lost 0 bases, and 12 bases lay between the germline ends. CDR3 protein: CATSRARGHTNTGELFF. The CDR3 coding sequence is TGTGCCACCAGCAGAGCCAGGGGACATACGAACACCGGGGAGCTGTTTTTT.

CDR3 region: CASSLGQGWNQPQHF. The CDR3 DNA reads as TGTGCCAGCAGCTTAGGACAGGGGTGGAATCAGCCCCAGCATTTT. The rearrangement links TRBV7-9 to TRBJ1-5; 8 positions match TRBD1. The CDR3 runs 15 residues. Per germline, CDR1 SEHNR and CDR2 FQNEAQ (reference sequence). The V gene end was trimmed by 1 base and the J gene end by 4 bases; junction bases not matched to a gene: 3.

The chain is built from TRBV28 and TRBJ1-2; D call uncertain. Trimming left V 6 bases short and J 2 bases short, with 13 bases between. The CDR3 consists of 14 residues. Per germline, CDR1 MDHEN and CDR2 SYDVKM. CDR3 nucleotide sequence: TGTGCCAGCAGCCCCCCCGGGAGGAACTATGGCTACACCTTC. Translation gives CASSPPGRNYGYTF.

A few counts support this clone. J is TRBJ2-1 and V is TRBV5-1, with a tentative D call TRBD1 (6 bases). The CDR3 runs 16 residues. V was pared by 4 bases and J by 0 bases, with 14 bases between. Germline assignment: CDR1 SGHRS and CDR2 YFSETQ. The CDR3 reads CASSPGTTSSYNEQFF. The DNA for the CDR3 is TGCGCCAGCAGCCCGGGGACAACCAGCTCCTACAATGAGCAGTTCTTC. Full variable domain (remainder filled in from reference TRBV5-1 and TRBJ2-1): KAGVTQTPRYLIKTRGQQVTLSCSPISGHRSVSWYQQTPGQGLQFLFEYFSETQRNKGNFPGRFSGRQFSNSRSEMNVSTLELGDSALYLCASSPGTTSSYNEQFFGPGTRLTVL.

This clone has just one count. The V gene is TRBV29-1, the J gene TRBJ2-7; 7 bases map to TRBD2. V shed 6 bases, J shed 3 bases, and the junction held 8 bases outside the gene matches. This CDR3 comprises 13 residues. Germline V gives CDR1 SQVTM, CDR2 ANQGSEA. The CDR3 region has the DNA TGCAGCGTAGCGGGACGCCAGATCTACGAGCAGTACTTC. Translation: CSVAGRQIYEQYF.

The rearrangement joins TRBV6-1 to TRBJ1-5; TRBD1 aligns across 7 bases. There are 15 residues in the CDR3. Germline V gene lookup returns CDR1 MNHNS and CDR2 SASEGT. The J segment lost 3 bases and the V segment lost 7 bases, leaving 9 bases of the junction unmatched. The CDR3 loop is CASTPGTDSNQPQHF. As DNA, the CDR3 is TGTGCCAGCACTCCTGGGACAGATTCCAATCAGCCCCAGCATTTT.

V usage is TRBV5-4 and J usage is TRBJ2-5, with D unclear. The V gene's germline CDR1 is SGHNT and CDR2 YYREEE (reference sequence). The CDR3 is 12 amino acids. Deletions cut 6 bases from V and 4 bases from J, with 10 bases between. The CDR3 bases are TGTGCCAGCACCTTCGGCGGAGAGACCCAGTACTTC. It codes for CASTFGGETQYF.

This clone has just one count. The V call is TRBV7-9, the J call TRBJ1-4; D is perhaps TRBD1 (6 bases). The CDR3 contains 18 residues. V gave up 5 bases and J gave up 3 bases, with 22 bases separating them. The germline gives CDR1 SEHNR, CDR2 FQNEAQ (reference sequence). The CDR3 sequence: CASSRHPGQISSNEKLFF. The DNA of the CDR3 is TGTGCCAGCAGCCGTCACCCGGGACAAATATCATCTAATGAAAAACTGTTTTTT.

The CDR3 DNA reads TGTGCCAGCAGCCCGGGGAAGGGTATCACTAATGAAAAACTGTTTTTT. This translates into CASSPGKGITNEKLFF. The chain employs TRBV7-2 and TRBJ1-4; D unresolved. This CDR3 has 16 residues. The ends were cut back, 5 bases at V and 2 bases at J, with 15 bases in the middle. The V gene's germline CDR1 is SGHTA and CDR2 FQGNSA.

J is TRBJ1-4 and V is TRBV7-9; D may be TRBD1 (5 bases). CDR3 length: 18 amino acids. Germline CDR1 SEHNR, CDR2 FQNEAQ (reference sequence). Trimming left V 4 bases short and J 1 base short, with 19 bases between. CDR3 amino acids: CASSSLPGLAVTNEKLFF. The DNA of the CDR3 is TGTGCCAGCAGCTCACTCCCGGGACTGGCGGTAACTAATGAAAAACTGTTTTTT.

This CDR3 reads CASSPSYQETQYF. Here the CDR3 DNA reads TGTGCCAGCAGTCCCTCGTACCAAGAGACCCAGTACTTC. The V and J genes are TRBV27 and TRBJ2-5; D is undetermined. The germline gives CDR1 MNHEY, CDR2 SMNVEV (reference sequence). Trimming cost V 5 bases and J 0 bases, with 7 bases left between them. The CDR3 runs to 13 residues.

This clone was picked up a small number of times. CDR3 protein: CASSLSGKQGFGYTF. The CDR3 bases are TGTGCCAGCAGCTTGTCCGGGAAACAGGGTTTTGGCTACACCTTC. V is TRBV5-4 and J is TRBJ1-2; D perhaps matches TRBD1 (6 bases). CDR3 size: 15 residues. Germline lookup yields CDR1 SGHNT and CDR2 YYREEE (reference sequence). V was pared by 1 base and J by 7 bases, with 17 bases between.

The CDR3 DNA follows: TGCAGCGTCGGACTAGCGGGGGCCTTTTCCTACGAGCAGTACTTC. Translation: CSVGLAGAFSYEQYF. The V and J genes are TRBV29-1 and TRBJ2-7; 13 nucleotides agree with TRBD2. Per the germline V gene, CDR1 is SQVTM and CDR2 is ANQGSEA. After removal of 6 bases from V and 1 base from J, the junction contained 6 bases not matched to a gene. The CDR3 is made up of 15 amino acids.

This clone was seen a handful of times. The V and J genes are TRBV6-4 and TRBJ2-1, with 7 bases that match TRBD1. In germline, CDR1 is MRHNA, CDR2 SNTAGT. The junction had 8 bases not matched to a gene; V was cut back by 9 bases and J by 0 bases. This CDR3 has 15 amino acids. CDR3 bases: TGTGCCAGTCGAGGGACAGCGAGCTCCTACAATGAGCAGTTCTTC. Its translation: CASRGTASSYNEQFF.

The table lists this clone with a count of one. This chain uses TRBV5-8 with TRBJ2-3; 11 bases line up with TRBD1. Losses at the gene ends were 2 bases for V and 4 bases for J; bases not matched to a gene: 6. CDR1 is SGHTS and CDR2 is YDEGEE in the germline V gene. This CDR3 region has 16 residues. The CDR3 loop is CASSFTGTGGADTQYF. The CDR3 bases are TGTGCCAGCAGCTTCACCGGGACAGGGGGTGCAGATACGCAGTATTTT.

This chain connects TRBV13 to TRBJ2-4; 9 nucleotides align to TRBD1. Germline trimming cut 5 bases from V and 1 base from J; bases unmatched to any gene: 12. The CDR3 has 18 amino acids. CDR1 is PRHDT, CDR2 FYEKMQ, per germline (reference sequence). CDR3 sequence: CASSLRDRVGRAKNIQYF. The CDR3 coding sequence is TGTGCCAGCAGCCTCCGGGACAGGGTGGGACGCGCCAAAAACATTCAGTACTTC.

Here the CDR3 DNA reads TGTGCCAGCAGTCAAACAGGGGGCGGTGAGCAGTTCTTC. As protein: CASSQTGGGEQFF. This sequence joins TRBV14 and TRBJ2-1, with 9 bases lining up with TRBD1. V dropped 6 bases and J dropped 9; count of bases not matched to a gene: 6. CDR3 length: 13 residues. Looked up from germline, CDR1 is SGHDN and CDR2 is FVKESK.

This sequence joins TRBV6-5 and TRBJ2-1; maybe TRBD2 (5 bases). The CDR3 totals 15 residues. The germline CDR1 and CDR2 sequences are MNHEY and SVGAGI. V was trimmed by 2 bases and J by 4 bases, leaving 12 bases between them. CDR3 bases: TGTGCCAGCAGTTACAGGCGGGTCCAATACAATGAGCAGTTCTTC. Translation gives CASSYRRVQYNEQFF.

This clone was picked up one time. J is TRBJ2-3 and V is TRBV4-2; 9 nucleotides match TRBD2. CDR1 and CDR2 from the germline V gene are LGHNA and YNFKEQ. V shed 5 bases and J 0 bases; nucleotides not matched to a gene: 9. The CDR3 consists of 17 residues. The CDR3 reads CASSYGLASSSTDTQYF. CDR3 nucleotides: TGTGCCAGCAGCTATGGACTAGCGAGTTCTAGCACAGATACGCAGTATTTT.

The rearrangement joins TRBV5-6 to TRBJ2-1; D gene unclear. Trimming took off 0 bases at V and 4 bases at J, with 11 bases between the two ends. The germline V gene encodes CDR1 SGHDT and CDR2 YYEEEE. This CDR3 has 15 amino acids. CDR3 loop: CASSLVRSMYNEQFF. The CDR3 DNA reads as TGTGCCAGCAGCTTGGTACGGAGTATGTACAATGAGCAGTTCTTC.

The chain employs TRBV19 and TRBJ2-5, with 7 bases fitting TRBD1. The junction had 7 bases not matched to a gene; V was cut back by 1 base and J by 2 bases. CDR1 LNHDA and CDR2 SQIVND come from the germline V gene (reference sequence). The CDR3 runs 16 residues. The CDR3 spells CASSIGVGGGQETQYF. CDR3 DNA: TGTGCCAGTAGTATAGGAGTAGGGGGCGGACAAGAGACCCAGTACTTC.

V gene TRBV28 combines with J gene TRBJ1-5, with TRBD1 identical over 10 bases. The germline V gene encodes CDR1 MDHEN and CDR2 SYDVKM. J gave up 4 bases and V 6 bases, and 3 bases lay outside the gene matches. The CDR3 sequence is 14 residues long. CDR3 amino acids: CASSPDRGNQPQHF. The CDR3 bases are TGTGCCAGCAGCCCGGACAGGGGGAATCAGCCCCAGCATTTT.